This T cell receptor (beta chain) was documented in a study of CD8 T cells in ankylosing spondylitis (dated by TCRdb to 2017 to 2019). In the study overall: The study set out to find disease-linked TCR variants by profiling T cell receptor beta repertoires in ankylosing spondylitis patients and healthy donors. Samples of peripheral blood were taken, and for ankylosing spondylitis patients, synovial fluid was collected as well. The full study cohort comprised around 23 ankylosing spondylitis patients and 85 to 120 healthy donors. Broader findings and caveats from the paper: Some of the motif variants had been reported before in the synovial fluid and blood of reactive arthritis patients, a finding that suggests common disease-initiation mechanisms. Blood from ankylosing spondylitis patients appeared to be characterized by a TCR beta motif made up of under 10 highly homologous amino acid variants. In peripheral blood, the disease-linked clones were found at relatively low frequencies and had a CD8+ phenotype. According to the report, matched synovial fluid samples from ankylosing spondylitis patients were significantly enriched for the disease-linked clones.

Ten or more counts support this clonotype. This clone's antigen is unknown. Base qualities are not provided; no much larger clone lies one nucleotide away. Sequenced using an Illumina HiSeq 2500. Quantitative 5'-RACE with molecular barcodes was the method used to prepare the TCR beta libraries. In the source study's methods: Disease-linked TCR variants were identified with a new computational method built on a probabilistic model of VDJ rearrangement. Clones were called with MiXCR by TCRdb after fastp trimmed the public reads at Q25, and only in-frame beta chains were retained. A single entry per CDR3 protein holds the most common genes and DNA from its merged rows. TCRdb's processing, not the study's, gives the V and J calls here. The sample table shows 800,000 to 900,000 distinct CDR3 sequences, and 10% to 15% are seen once. Together, the top ten hold roughly 0.51% of the sample. V is reduced by 0 bases and J by 0 bases, leaving a spacing of 4 bases between them. The germline V gene gives CDR1 as SGDLS and CDR2 as YYNGEE. There are 14 amino acids in the CDR3, from cysteine to phenylalanine inclusive. Solely the CDR3 DNA is kept, with 42 bases framed from the first base.

This sequence uses TRBV9 and TRBJ2-1; no D gene can be assigned with confidence. Input material: blood, either unsorted or a sorted T cell fraction (not recorded which). This sequence originates from a male donor with ankylosing spondylitis. The CDR3 protein: CASSVGSSYNEQFF. The nucleotides read TGTGCCAGCAGCGTAGGGAGCTCCTACAATGAGCAGTTCTTC. Where the CDR3 stops, the reference TRBV9 and TRBJ2-1 genes take over; the full variable domain is DSGVTQTPKHLITATGQRVTLRCSPRSGDLSVYWYQQSLDQGLQFLIQYYNGEERAKGNILERFSAQQFPDLHSELNLSSLELGDSALYFCASSVGSSYNEQFFGPGTRLTVL.